This TCR beta chain was observed in a study of blood T cell repertoires in COVID-19. At the level of the study: Researchers got acute and convalescent COVID-19 samples from the United States, Italy and Spain. The cDNA or gDNA used as material had been derived from T cells, B-cell-depleted T cells, or PBMCs.

CDR3 size: 13 residues. In the source study's methods: Estimation of nucleated cell counts relied on the amplification of reference gene primers. Only in-frame clones appear in the TCRdb table, and some are missing; sequencing was by immunoSEQ multiplex PCR. The V and J calls and the clone size are those of that table, but D and trimming were determined from the DNA. Of just over 75,000 clones listed, 65% to 85% were seen once; the top ten hold over 5.5%. The chain joins TRBV21-1 to TRBJ2-7; the table assigns TRBD2, which was not confirmed against the DNA. TRBV21-1 counts as a pseudogene. The origin of this receptor is a man between 60 and 75 years old with active or convalescent COVID-19. The sample comprised peripheral blood. The CDR3 loop reads CASSKGPGGEQYF. In DNA form, the CDR3 reads TGTGCCAGCAGCAAGGGGCCAGGAGGGGAGCAGTACTTC.